This TCR beta chain was recovered during a study of cytomegalovirus exposure and HLA in healthy donors. A note on this clone: A read error may produce the germline difference seen at one junction end.

The primer mix had 60 Vbeta and 13 Jbeta primers. The protocol was immunoSEQ multiplex PCR, while the TCRdb copy is restricted to in-frame clones and leaves out a portion. This sample has about 82,000 clones, with about 79% found just once. The sequence was obtained from a man between 65 and 85 years old in good health and CMV-seropositive. The specimen sequenced was PBMCs.

DNA for the CDR3: TGTGCTAGCAGCTTAGGCGGGGGGGCGAACACCGGGGAGCTGTTTTTT. Its translation: CASSLGGGANTGELFF. The chain has TRBV7-7 and TRBJ2-2; 9 bases fit TRBD2. There are 16 residues in the CDR3. Looked up from germline, CDR1 is SSHAT and CDR2 is FNYEAQ (reference sequence).